One sample yielded the 9 T cell receptor beta chains listed below, sequenced in a study of cytomegalovirus exposure and HLA in healthy donors. PCR used 60 Vbeta primers and 13 Jbeta primers. The repertoire was sequenced with immunoSEQ multiplex PCR; TCRdb's copy has only in-frame clones and lacks some. Counted here are 150,000 to 200,000 clones, roughly 88% occurring once; the ten biggest clones make up under 7.5%. Sequences were obtained from PBMCs. The source is a man aged 45-60 years in good health and CMV-seropositive.

The chain links TRBV27 to TRBJ1-3; 7 bases fit TRBD1. The CDR3 is 16 residues long. With V trimmed by 5 bases and J by 0 bases, 7 bases remained unmatched. Germline V gene lookup returns CDR1 MNHEY and CDR2 SMNVEV (reference sequence). The CDR3 nucleotides read TGTGCCAGCAGTGCCCGACAGGGACGCTCTGGAAACACCATATATTTT. This codes for CASSARQGRSGNTIYF.

The chain has TRBV2 and TRBJ2-7, with D perhaps TRBD2 (6 bases). Germline CDR1 and CDR2: SNHLY and FYNNEI. CDR3 length: 14 residues. V shed 5 bases and J shed 1 base, with 12 bases lying between them. CDR3 amino acids: CASSPSGGSYEQYV. DNA of the CDR3: TGTGCCAGCAGTCCCTCCGGAGGGTCCTACGAGCAGTACGTC.

This clone was detected only a few times. The chain uses TRBV11-2 and TRBJ2-2; 8 bases are a match to TRBD1. V was pared by 2 bases and J by 3 bases, with 5 bases of the junction left unmatched. The CDR3 is made up of 16 amino acids. CDR1 is SGHAT, CDR2 FQNNGV, per germline. The CDR3 bases are TGTGCCAGCAGCTTATGGCAGGGGGCGGACACCGGGGAGCTGTTTTTT. Its translation: CASSLWQGADTGELFF.

The chain is built from TRBV19 and TRBJ2-1; 14 nucleotides line up with TRBD2. Germline CDR1 LNHDA, CDR2 SQIVND (reference sequence). V was pared by 0 bases and J by 4 bases, with 2 bases of the junction left unmatched. The CDR3 covers 17 residues. The CDR3 sequence: CASSIDGLAGGYNEQFF. The CDR3 DNA reads as TGTGCCAGTAGTATAGACGGACTAGCGGGGGGATACAATGAGCAGTTCTTC.

This chain joins TRBV6-1 and TRBJ1-3, with D possibly TRBD1 on 5 matching bases. This CDR3 contains 15 residues. V was shortened by 6 bases and J by 0 bases, with 12 bases between the two germline ends. Germline CDR1 MNHNS, CDR2 SASEGT. The CDR3 spells CASSSTGHSGNTIYF. The CDR3 DNA follows: TGTGCCAGCAGCTCCACAGGACACTCTGGAAACACCATATATTTT.

This rearrangement joins TRBV7-3 to TRBJ2-1, with D possibly TRBD2 on 5 matching bases. Trimming cost V 1 base and J 9 bases, with 7 bases left between them. Looked up from germline, CDR1 is SGHTA and CDR2 is FQGTGA. The CDR3 contains 12 residues. CDR3 sequence reads: CASSLSGSEQFF. The CDR3 DNA is TGTGCCAGCAGCTTAAGCGGGTCTGAGCAGTTCTTC.

The chain employs TRBV5-5 and TRBJ2-2; 7 positions agree with TRBD1. In germline, CDR1 is SGHKS, CDR2 YYEKEE (reference sequence). There are 15 residues in the CDR3. The V and J ends lost 1 base and 3 bases, in that order; junction bases with no gene match: 3. The CDR3 DNA is TGTGCCAGCAGCTTGATTACAGGGGACACCGGGGAGCTGTTTTTT. This gives the protein CASSLITGDTGELFF.

This clone showed up just a few times. This chain connects TRBV7-2 to TRBJ2-1, with TRBD2 matching 14 bases. The CDR3 contains 15 residues. The germline V gene encodes CDR1 SGHTA and CDR2 FQGNSA. After removal of 5 bases from V and 10 bases from J, the junction contained 7 bases not matched to a gene. The CDR3 loop is CASSRAGLAGEEQFF. The CDR3 DNA reads as TGTGCCAGCAGCCGGGCGGGACTAGCGGGAGAGGAGCAGTTCTTC.

This chain links TRBV28 with TRBJ1-4; TRBD1 agrees at 8 bases. The V and J ends lost 3 bases and 5 bases, in that order; junction bases with no gene match: 5. The CDR3 loop spans 15 amino acids. Germline V lookup: CDR1 MDHEN, CDR2 SYDVKM. The CDR3 nucleotides read TGTGCCAGCAGTTTGGGACAGGCGGGAAATGAAAAACTGTTTTTT. Encoded protein: CASSLGQAGNEKLFF.